These 16 T cell receptor beta chains came from one sample sequenced in a study of blood T cells in healthy people across ages. Combining a sample-barcoded 5' primer with a J-beta primer mix, a second PCR ran for roughly 6 to 12 cycles. MiXCR, applied by TCRdb to the 5' RACE reads, yields one record per CDR3 protein. The table lists some 860,000 distinct CDR3 sequences, roughly 50% of them singletons. The sample consisted of blood. The receptors come from a man aged 40-55 years in good health.

The rearrangement joins TRBV20-1 to TRBJ2-2; D is undetermined. This CDR3 has 13 residues. Trimming stripped 1 base from V and 2 bases from J, with 5 bases between. The germline gives CDR1 DFQATT, CDR2 SNEGSKA (reference sequence). DNA of the CDR3: TGCAGTGCTAGAGGAGACAACACCGGGGAGCTGTTTTTT. Translating gives CSARGDNTGELFF.

The chain uses TRBV25-1 and TRBJ2-7; 7 bases are shared with TRBD2. Germline CDR1 and CDR2: MGHDK and SYGVNS. The CDR3 is made up of 15 amino acids. The V and J ends lost 3 bases and 0 bases, in that order; junction bases with no gene match: 5. CDR3 DNA: TGTGCCAGCAGTGATCCGGGGGGAAGCTCCTACGAGCAGTACTTC. Its translation: CASSDPGGSSYEQYF.

The V and J genes are TRBV7-3 and TRBJ2-3; D not resolved. The CDR3 contains 13 residues. Germline V CDR1 and CDR2: SGHTA, FQGTGA. V lost 5 bases and J lost 3, with 9 bases in between. CDR3 in DNA: TGTGCCAGCAGCCCGGCCCCGACAGATACGCAGTATTTT. As protein: CASSPAPTDTQYF.

This clonotype has only a few counts. The chain combines TRBV25-1 with TRBJ2-5, with no clear D. This CDR3 contains 13 residues. CDR1 and CDR2 (germline): MGHDK, SYGVNS. V lost 0 bases and J 11 bases, leaving 13 bases between the germline ends. The CDR3 reads CASSEYDKGEQYF. CDR3 coding DNA: TGTGCCAGCAGTGAATATGATAAAGGAGAGCAGTACTTC.

This clonotype was counted a few times. V and J are TRBV24-1 and TRBJ2-3; 8 nucleotides line up with TRBD1. The CDR3 runs to 16 residues. Unmatched junction bases numbered 2, after V lost 0 bases and J lost 1 base. In germline, CDR1 is KGHDR, CDR2 SFDVKD. CDR3 residues: CATSDLPGGGTDTQYF. CDR3 nucleotide sequence: TGTGCCACCAGTGATTTGCCAGGGGGCGGCACAGATACGCAGTATTTT.

The chain has TRBV18 and TRBJ2-5; the D gene is possibly TRBD2 (5 bases). CDR3 length: 13 residues. V lost 7 bases and J 2 bases, leaving 11 bases between the germline ends. Per germline, CDR1 KGHSH and CDR2 LQKENI. The CDR3 DNA follows: TGTGCCAGCTTATCATGGACTCAAGAGACCCAGTACTTC. It is translated as CASLSWTQETQYF.

This chain joins TRBV5-6 and TRBJ1-2, with D tentatively TRBD1 (6 bases). Per germline, CDR1 SGHDT and CDR2 YYEEEE. This CDR3 contains 14 residues. Trimming took 0 bases from V and 4 from J, leaving 10 bases between them. The CDR3 nucleotides read TGTGCCAGCAGCTTGGTCGGCAGGGGCTATGGCTACACCTTC. This codes for CASSLVGRGYGYTF.

The chain joins TRBV5-1 to TRBJ1-2; 7 bases agree with TRBD1. The ends lost 2 bases at V and 8 bases at J; junction bases unmatched: 6. The CDR3 totals 13 residues. CDR1 is SGHRS and CDR2 is YFSETQ in the germline V gene. The DNA of the CDR3 is TGCGCCAGCAGCTTCGGACAGGCAGGGGGCTACACCTTC. Its protein is CASSFGQAGGYTF.

This clonotype has a single count. The gene calls are TRBV20-1 and TRBJ2-3, with D maybe TRBD2 (6 bases). Germline V gene data show CDR1 as DFQATT and CDR2 as SNEGSKA (reference sequence). The CDR3 runs 15 residues. V lost 6 bases to trimming and J lost 9 bases, with 25 bases between them. This CDR3 reads CSALPGEGLGDTQYF. The CDR3 bases are TGCAGTGCCCTCCCGGGAGAAGGATTGGGAGACACGCAGTATTTT.

V usage is TRBV6-2 or TRBV6-3 and J usage is TRBJ2-7; D is unresolved. There are 13 residues in the CDR3. CDR1 is MNHEY and CDR2 is SVGEGT in the germline V gene. V gave up 8 bases and J gave up 3 bases, with 14 bases separating them. The CDR3 DNA reads TGTGCCAGCGGTAGTTGGCGCAGCTACGAGCAGTACTTC. This sequence encodes CASGSWRSYEQYF.

This clonotype was counted a single time. The chain joins TRBV6-1 to TRBJ1-6; the D is unclear. The V gene lost 2 bases and the J gene lost 7 bases, with 12 bases spanning the gap. This CDR3 comprises 15 residues. CDR1 is MNHNS and CDR2 is SASEGT in the germline V gene. The CDR3 spells CASSESRRLNSPLHF. The CDR3 nucleotides read TGTGCCAGCAGTGAATCGAGACGGCTAAATTCACCCCTCCACTTT.

This clonotype has more than one count but fewer than ten. V is TRBV7-8 and J is TRBJ2-7; 8 nucleotides match TRBD2. Germline assignment: CDR1 SGHVS and CDR2 FQNEAQ. The ends lost 5 bases at V and 4 bases at J; junction bases unmatched: 7. This CDR3 comprises 14 residues. The CDR3 loop reads CASSVLSGGYEQYF. For the CDR3, the DNA is TGTGCCAGCAGCGTTCTGTCGGGGGGGTACGAGCAGTACTTC.

The rearrangement uses TRBV28 and TRBJ2-6; 9 bases agree with TRBD1. Per germline, CDR1 MDHEN and CDR2 SYDVKM. The trim removed 6 bases at V and 0 bases at J, leaving 6 bases unmatched. This CDR3 spans 17 amino acids. CDR3 protein: CASSAGTGISGANVLTF. As DNA, the CDR3 is TGTGCCAGCAGCGCCGGGACAGGGATCTCTGGGGCCAACGTCCTGACTTTC.

The sample holds one count of this clonotype. This chain connects TRBV25-1 to TRBJ2-7; D is possibly TRBD2 (6 bases). CDR3 length: 16 amino acids. Germline V gene lookup returns CDR1 MGHDK and CDR2 SYGVNS. Trimming removed 4 bases from V and 6 bases from J, with 22 bases in between. CDR3 in amino acids: CASSARGTAHTCEQYF. The CDR3, as DNA: TGTGCCAGCAGTGCCCGGGGGACCGCGCATACCTGCGAGCAGTACTTC.

This chain links TRBV14 with TRBJ2-7; TRBD2 is a possible D gene (5 bases). Trimming shortened V by 2 bases and J by 5 bases, and 7 bases separated the two germline ends. CDR1 and CDR2 (germline): SGHDN, FVKESK. This CDR3 has 12 amino acids. The CDR3 coding sequence is TGTGCCAGCAGCCAATACGGGGACGAGCAGTACTTC. Its protein is CASSQYGDEQYF.

The gene calls are TRBV29-1 and TRBJ1-4; 7 bases are shared with TRBD1. V shed 6 bases, J shed 3 bases, and the junction held 7 bases outside the gene matches. The germline V gene encodes CDR1 SQVTM and CDR2 ANQGSEA. This CDR3 has 14 residues. CDR3 in amino acids: CSVNRQGPNEKLFF. The CDR3 DNA sequence: TGCAGCGTCAACCGACAGGGACCTAATGAAAAACTGTTTTTT.